The 7 T cell receptor beta chains listed next were all sequenced from one sample in a study of blood T cells in healthy people across ages. A second PCR, run for about 7 to 11 cycles, used a sample-barcoded 5' primer plus a J-beta primer mix. TCRdb recomputed calls from the 5' RACE reads with MiXCR, one row per CDR3 protein. The sample has more than 550,000 distinct CDR3 sequences, about 20% seen once. The sequenced sample consisted of blood. Source of these receptors: a man between 65 and 85 years old in good health.

This clonotype was counted between two and nine times. This sequence joins TRBV5-1 and TRBJ1-4; D is ambiguous. Germline lookup yields CDR1 SGHRS and CDR2 YFSETQ. There are 14 residues in the CDR3. Trimming stripped 0 bases from V and 7 bases from J, with 10 bases between. CDR3 nucleotides: TGCGCCAGCAGCTTGGAGGGCTCAGGTGAAAAACTGTTTTTT. It is translated as CASSLEGSGEKLFF.

This clonotype was detected many times. The chain recombines TRBV20-1 with TRBJ2-7; no definite D call. Trimming removed 2 bases from V and 2 bases from J, with 4 bases in between. CDR3 length equals 11 residues. The germline V gene encodes CDR1 DFQATT and CDR2 SNEGSKA (reference sequence). The CDR3 DNA follows: TGCAGTGCTAGACAGGCCTACGAGCAGTACTTC. This codes for CSARQAYEQYF.

This clonotype has more than one count but fewer than ten. V is TRBV20-1 and J is TRBJ2-1; 7 bases match TRBD2. Germline CDR1 reads DFQATT; CDR2 reads SNEGSKA (reference sequence). The CDR3 covers 13 residues. CDR3 sequence (DNA): TGCAGCGCACGAGCGGGGTCCTACAATGAGCAGTTCTTC. Translated, it gives CSARAGSYNEQFF.

The J gene is TRBJ2-3, the V gene TRBV3-1; 11 bases are shared with TRBD2. The CDR3 sequence is 13 residues long. Germline V gene sequence: CDR1 LGHDT, CDR2 YNNKEL (reference sequence). J gave up 4 bases and V 10 bases, and 4 bases lay outside the gene matches. The CDR3 loop reads CATLAGGADTQYF. For the CDR3, the DNA is TGTGCCACCCTAGCGGGGGGTGCAGATACGCAGTATTTT.

This clonotype occurred a few times. The chain links TRBV10-3 to TRBJ2-3; D is ambiguous. This CDR3 is 12 amino acids long. Trimming removed 0 bases at V and 5 bases at J, with 3 bases between. Germline V lookup: CDR1 ENHRY, CDR2 SYGVKD. CDR3 loop: CAISESVDTQYF. DNA of the CDR3: TGTGCCATCAGTGAGTCGGTAGATACGCAGTATTTT.

V is TRBV28 and J is TRBJ2-2; D remains ambiguous. Germline V lookup: CDR1 MDHEN, CDR2 SYDVKM. The CDR3 is 12 residues long. Trimming removed 7 bases at V and 8 bases at J, with 11 bases between. The CDR3 reads CASNSNGGELFF. CDR3 nucleotide sequence: TGTGCCAGCAACTCTAACGGGGGGGAGCTGTTTTTT.

This clonotype has more than one count but fewer than ten. The V call is TRBV12-3 or TRBV12-4, the J call TRBJ2-5, with 11 bases identical to TRBD2. The CDR3 sequence is 16 residues long. Trimming removed 4 bases from V and 5 bases from J; junction bases left unmatched: 9. CDR3 region: CASSSLTSGAGETQYF. Here the CDR3 DNA reads TGTGCCAGCAGTTCCCTGACTAGCGGGGCGGGGGAGACCCAGTACTTC.